What follows is one T cell receptor beta chain and its context. The antigen remains undetermined. With V trimmed by 0 bases and J by 10 bases, 11 bases remained unmatched. CDR1 SGHDN and CDR2 FVKESK come from the germline V gene. The CDR3 is 16 residues long. This entry comes from a study of early T cells in non-severe SARS-CoV-2 infection. Study-wide points: VDJdb matching skewed toward anti-spike CD8 responses, missing private and CD4 specificities.

Unique molecular identifier tags were affixed to discrete cDNA molecules. TCRdb redid the calling of the 5' RACE reads with MiXCR, one entry per CDR3 protein. The sample gives under 85,000 distinct CDR3 sequences, approximately 12% of which show up once; roughly a sixth is in the top ten. Material: whole blood, obtained at baseline. The clonotype was recovered from an adult who was a healthcare worker with PCR-confirmed SARS-CoV-2 infection or an uninfected control (not recorded which). The donor label of this sample is uncertain. This chain connects TRBV14 to TRBJ2-1; TRBD2 agrees at 8 bases. CDR3 loop: CASSQDWVSGKREQFF. Here the CDR3 DNA reads TGTGCCAGCAGCCAAGACTGGGTTAGCGGGAAACGGGAGCAGTTCTTC.